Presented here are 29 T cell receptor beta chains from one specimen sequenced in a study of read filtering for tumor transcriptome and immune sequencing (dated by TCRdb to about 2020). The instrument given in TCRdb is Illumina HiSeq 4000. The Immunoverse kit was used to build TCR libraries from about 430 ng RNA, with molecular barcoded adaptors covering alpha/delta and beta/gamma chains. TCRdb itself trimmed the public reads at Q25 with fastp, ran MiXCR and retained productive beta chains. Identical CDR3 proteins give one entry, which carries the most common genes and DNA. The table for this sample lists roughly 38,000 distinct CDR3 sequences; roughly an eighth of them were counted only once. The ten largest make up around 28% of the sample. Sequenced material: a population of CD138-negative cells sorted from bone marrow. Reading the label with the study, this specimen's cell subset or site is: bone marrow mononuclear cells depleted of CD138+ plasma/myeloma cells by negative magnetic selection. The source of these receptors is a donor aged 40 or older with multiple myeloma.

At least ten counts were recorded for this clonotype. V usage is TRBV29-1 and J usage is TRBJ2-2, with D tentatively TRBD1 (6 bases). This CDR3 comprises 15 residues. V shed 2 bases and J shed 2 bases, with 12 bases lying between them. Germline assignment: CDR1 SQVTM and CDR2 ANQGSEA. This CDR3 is CSVELPQGNTGELFF. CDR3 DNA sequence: TGCAGCGTTGAACTCCCACAGGGTAACACCGGGGAGCTGTTTTTT.

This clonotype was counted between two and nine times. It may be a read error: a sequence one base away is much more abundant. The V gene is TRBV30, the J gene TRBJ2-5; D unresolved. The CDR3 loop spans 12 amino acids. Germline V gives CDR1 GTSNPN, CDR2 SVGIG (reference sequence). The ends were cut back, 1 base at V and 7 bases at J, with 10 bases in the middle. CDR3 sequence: CAWSAGSGTQYF. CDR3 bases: TGTGCCTGGAGTGCGGGTTCAGGGACCCAGTACTTC.

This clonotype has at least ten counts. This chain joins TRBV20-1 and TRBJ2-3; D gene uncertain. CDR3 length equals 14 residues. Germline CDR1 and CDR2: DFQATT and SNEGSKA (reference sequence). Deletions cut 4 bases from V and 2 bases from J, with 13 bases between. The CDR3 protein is CSAITPGATDTQYF. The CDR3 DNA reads TGCAGTGCTATCACCCCGGGTGCCACAGATACGCAGTATTTT.

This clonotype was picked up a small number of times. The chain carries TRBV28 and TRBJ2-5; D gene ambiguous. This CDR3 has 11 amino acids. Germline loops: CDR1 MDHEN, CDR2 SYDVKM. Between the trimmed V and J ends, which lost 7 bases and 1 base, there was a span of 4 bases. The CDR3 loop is CASTAQETQYF. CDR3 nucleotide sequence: TGTGCCAGCACCGCCCAAGAGACCCAGTACTTC.

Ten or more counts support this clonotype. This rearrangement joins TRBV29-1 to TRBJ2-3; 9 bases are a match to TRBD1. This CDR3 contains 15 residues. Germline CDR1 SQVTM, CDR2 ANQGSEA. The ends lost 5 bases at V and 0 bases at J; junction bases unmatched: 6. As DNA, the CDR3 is TGCAGCGTTCCACCGGGACAGGGAAGCACAGATACGCAGTATTTT. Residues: CSVPPGQGSTDTQYF.

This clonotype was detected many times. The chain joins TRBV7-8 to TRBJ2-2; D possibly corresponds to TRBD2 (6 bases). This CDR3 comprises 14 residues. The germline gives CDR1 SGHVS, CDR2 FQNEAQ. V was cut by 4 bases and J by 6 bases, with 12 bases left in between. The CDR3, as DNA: TGTGCCAGCAGCTCAGGAGGGAGGCCCGGGGAGCTGTTTTTT. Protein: CASSSGGRPGELFF.

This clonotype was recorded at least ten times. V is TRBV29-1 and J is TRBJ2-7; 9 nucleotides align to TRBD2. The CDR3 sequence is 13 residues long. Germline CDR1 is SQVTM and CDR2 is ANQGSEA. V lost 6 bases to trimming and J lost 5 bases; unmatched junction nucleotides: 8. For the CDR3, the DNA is TGCAGCGTCCCGGGACTAGCTGAAAACGAGCAGTACTTC. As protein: CSVPGLAENEQYF.

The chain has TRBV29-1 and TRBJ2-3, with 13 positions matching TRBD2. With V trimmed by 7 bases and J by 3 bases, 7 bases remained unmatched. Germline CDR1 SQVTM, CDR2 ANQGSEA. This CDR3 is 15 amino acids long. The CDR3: CSGLLAGGPTDTQYF. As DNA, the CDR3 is TGCAGCGGCCTACTAGCGGGAGGGCCTACAGATACGCAGTATTTT.

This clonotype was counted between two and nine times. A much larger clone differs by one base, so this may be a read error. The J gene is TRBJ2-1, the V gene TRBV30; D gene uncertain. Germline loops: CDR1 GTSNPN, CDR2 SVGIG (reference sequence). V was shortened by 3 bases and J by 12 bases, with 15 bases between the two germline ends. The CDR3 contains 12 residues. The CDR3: CAWSPILLGQFF. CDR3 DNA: TGTGCCTGGAGCCCCATCCTATTGGGGCAGTTCTTC.

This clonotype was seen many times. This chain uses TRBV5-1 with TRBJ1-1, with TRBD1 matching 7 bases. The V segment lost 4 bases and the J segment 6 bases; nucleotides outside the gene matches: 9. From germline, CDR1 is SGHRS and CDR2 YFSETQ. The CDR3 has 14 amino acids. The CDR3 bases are TGCGCCAGCAGCCCCAGACAGGGTGATTCTGAAGCTTTCTTT. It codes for CASSPRQGDSEAFF.

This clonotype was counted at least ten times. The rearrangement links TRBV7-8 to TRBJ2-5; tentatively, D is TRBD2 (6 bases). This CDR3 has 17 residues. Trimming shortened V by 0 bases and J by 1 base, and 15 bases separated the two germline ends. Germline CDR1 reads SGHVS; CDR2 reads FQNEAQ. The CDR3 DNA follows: TGTGCCAGCAGCTTAGCCTGGTTAGCGGAGTTCCAAGAGACCCAGTACTTC. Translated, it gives CASSLAWLAEFQETQYF.

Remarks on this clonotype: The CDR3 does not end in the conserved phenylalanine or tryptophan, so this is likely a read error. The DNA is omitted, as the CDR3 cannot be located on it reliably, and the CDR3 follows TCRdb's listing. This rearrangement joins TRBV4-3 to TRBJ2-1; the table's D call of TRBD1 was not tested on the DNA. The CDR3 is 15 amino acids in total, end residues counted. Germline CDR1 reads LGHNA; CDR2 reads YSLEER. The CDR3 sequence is CASSQDGTNDNEQLY.

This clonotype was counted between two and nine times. The CDR3 sequence: CASGFILSDAGELFF. DNA of the CDR3: TGTGCTAGTGGTTTCATACTTTCGGACGCCGGGGAGCTGTTTTTT. This chain uses TRBV12-5 with TRBJ2-2; no clear D gene. Germline loops: CDR1 LGHNT, CDR2 FRNRAP. The CDR3 contains 15 residues. The V end was cut by 3 bases, the J end by 6 bases, with 14 bases between.

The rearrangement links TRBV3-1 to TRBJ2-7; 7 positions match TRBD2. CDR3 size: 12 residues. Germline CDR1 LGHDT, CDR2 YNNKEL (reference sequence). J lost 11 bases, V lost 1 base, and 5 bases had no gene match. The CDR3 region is CASSQGEGLEYF. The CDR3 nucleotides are TGTGCCAGCAGCCAAGGGGAGGGTTTGGAGTACTTC.

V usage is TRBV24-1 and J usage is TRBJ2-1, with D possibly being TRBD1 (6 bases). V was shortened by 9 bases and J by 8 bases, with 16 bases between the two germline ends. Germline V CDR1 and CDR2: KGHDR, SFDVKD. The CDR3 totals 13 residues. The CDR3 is CATSHLQGHEQFF. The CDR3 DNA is TGTGCCACCTCTCACTTACAGGGACATGAGCAGTTCTTC.

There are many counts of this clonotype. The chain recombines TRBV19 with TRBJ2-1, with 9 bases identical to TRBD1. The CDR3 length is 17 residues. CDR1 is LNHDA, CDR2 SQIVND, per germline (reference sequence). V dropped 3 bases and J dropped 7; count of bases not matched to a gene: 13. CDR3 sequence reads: CASSIGVGQGRGNEQFF. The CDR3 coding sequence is TGTGCCAGTAGTATTGGGGTGGGACAGGGCAGGGGAAATGAGCAGTTCTTC.

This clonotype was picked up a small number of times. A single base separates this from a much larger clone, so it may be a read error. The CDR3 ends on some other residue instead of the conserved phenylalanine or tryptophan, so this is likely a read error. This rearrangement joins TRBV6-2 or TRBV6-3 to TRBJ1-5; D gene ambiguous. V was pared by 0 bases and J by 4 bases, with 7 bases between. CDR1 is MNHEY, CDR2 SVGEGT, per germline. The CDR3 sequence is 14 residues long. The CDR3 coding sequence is TGTGCCAGCAGTTACTCGGATGGGAATCAGCCCCAGCATTCT. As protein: CASSYSDGNQPQHS.

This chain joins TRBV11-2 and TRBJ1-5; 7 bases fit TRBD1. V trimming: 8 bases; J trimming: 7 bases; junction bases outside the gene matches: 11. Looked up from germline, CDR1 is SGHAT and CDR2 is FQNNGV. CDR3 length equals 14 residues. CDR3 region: CASGLDRVRQPQHF. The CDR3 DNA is TGTGCCAGCGGCCTTGACAGGGTAAGACAGCCCCAGCATTTT.

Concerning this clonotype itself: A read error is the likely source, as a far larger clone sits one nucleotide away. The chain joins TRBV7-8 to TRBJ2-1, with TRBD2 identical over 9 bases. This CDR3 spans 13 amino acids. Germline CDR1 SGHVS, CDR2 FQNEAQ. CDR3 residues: CACSSSGNNEQFF. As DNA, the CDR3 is TGTGCCTGCAGCTCTAGCGGGAACAATGAGCAGTTCTTC.

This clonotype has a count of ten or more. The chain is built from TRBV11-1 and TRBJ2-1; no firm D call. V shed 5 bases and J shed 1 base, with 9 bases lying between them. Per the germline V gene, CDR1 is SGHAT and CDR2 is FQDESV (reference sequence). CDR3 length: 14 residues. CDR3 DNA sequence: TGTGCCAGCAGCCCGGACGGTTCCTACAATGAGCAGTTCTTC. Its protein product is CASSPDGSYNEQFF.

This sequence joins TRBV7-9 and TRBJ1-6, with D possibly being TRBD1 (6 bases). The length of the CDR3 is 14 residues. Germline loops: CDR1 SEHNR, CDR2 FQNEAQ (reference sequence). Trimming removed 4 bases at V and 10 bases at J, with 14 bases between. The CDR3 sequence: CASSSRGGGSPLHF. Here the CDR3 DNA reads TGTGCCAGCAGCTCGAGAGGGGGGGGCTCACCCCTCCACTTT.

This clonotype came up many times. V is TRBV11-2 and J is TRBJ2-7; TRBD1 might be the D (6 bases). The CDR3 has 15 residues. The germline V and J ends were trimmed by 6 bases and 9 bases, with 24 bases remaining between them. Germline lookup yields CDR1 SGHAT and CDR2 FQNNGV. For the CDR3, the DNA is TGTGCCAGCAGGGGGGCGGCAGGGCTTTGGGCTGTGCAGTACTTC. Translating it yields CASRGAAGLWAVQYF.

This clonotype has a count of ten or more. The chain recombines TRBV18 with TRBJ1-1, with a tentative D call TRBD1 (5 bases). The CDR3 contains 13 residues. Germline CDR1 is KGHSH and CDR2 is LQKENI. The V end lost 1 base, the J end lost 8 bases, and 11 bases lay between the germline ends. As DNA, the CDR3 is TGTGCCAGCTCACCACTCGGCAGGGACGAAGCTTTCTTT. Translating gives CASSPLGRDEAFF.

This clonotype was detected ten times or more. CDR3 residues: CSASGNRDLNEQFF. The CDR3 nucleotides read TGCAGTGCTAGTGGTAACAGGGATCTCAATGAGCAGTTCTTC. The gene calls are TRBV20-1 and TRBJ2-1; D perhaps matches TRBD1 (6 bases). V was trimmed by 3 bases and J by 6 bases, leaving 15 bases between them. CDR1 and CDR2 from the germline V gene are DFQATT and SNEGSKA (reference sequence). This CDR3 region has 14 residues.

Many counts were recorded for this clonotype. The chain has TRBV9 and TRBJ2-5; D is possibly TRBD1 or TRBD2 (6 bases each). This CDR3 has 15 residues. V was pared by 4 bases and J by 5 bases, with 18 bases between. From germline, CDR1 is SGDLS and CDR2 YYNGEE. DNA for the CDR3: TGTGCCAGCAGCCCTGGGGGGCTTTTCGGGGAGACCCAGTACTTC. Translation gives CASSPGGLFGETQYF.

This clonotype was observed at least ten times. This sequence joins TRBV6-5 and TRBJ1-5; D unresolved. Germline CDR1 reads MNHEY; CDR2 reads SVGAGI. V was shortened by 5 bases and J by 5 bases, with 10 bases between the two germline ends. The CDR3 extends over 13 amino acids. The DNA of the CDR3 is TGTGCCAGCAGTCTACGGTTTGATCAGCCCCAGCATTTT. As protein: CASSLRFDQPQHF.

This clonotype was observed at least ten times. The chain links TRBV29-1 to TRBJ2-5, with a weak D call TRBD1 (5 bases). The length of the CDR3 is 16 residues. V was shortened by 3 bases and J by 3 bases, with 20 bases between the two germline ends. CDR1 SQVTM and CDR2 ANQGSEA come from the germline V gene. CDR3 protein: CSVDVEGHMTEETQYF. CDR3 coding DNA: TGCAGCGTTGATGTGGAAGGACACATGACAGAAGAGACCCAGTACTTC.

This chain's CDR3 is CSVSGTSISYEQYF. In nucleotides, the CDR3 is TGCAGCGTTAGTGGGACTAGTATTTCCTACGAGCAGTACTTC. The chain is built from TRBV29-1 and TRBJ2-7; 8 bases agree with TRBD2. Germline V gene data show CDR1 as SQVTM and CDR2 as ANQGSEA. The CDR3 runs to 14 residues. The V segment lost 5 bases and the J segment 1 base; nucleotides outside the gene matches: 7.

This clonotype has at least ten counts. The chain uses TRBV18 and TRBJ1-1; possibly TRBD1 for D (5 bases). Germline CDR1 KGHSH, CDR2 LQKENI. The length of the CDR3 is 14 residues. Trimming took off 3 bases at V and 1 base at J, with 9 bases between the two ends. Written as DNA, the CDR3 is TGTGCCAGCTCACCCAGGGAGGCGAACACTGAAGCTTTCTTT. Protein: CASSPREANTEAFF.